The present T cell receptor (beta chain) was sequenced within a study of human T cells and chemical hapten exposure. Time point noted: pre-sensitization, week 0. Treatment here: therapeutic diphenylcyclopropenone sensitization with weekly scalp DPC. At least ten counts were recorded for this clonotype. TCRdb recomputed calls from the RACE reads with MiXCR, one row per CDR3 protein. Here the sample spans under 300,000 distinct CDR3 sequences, 7.5% to 8% being singletons. Trimming took off 0 bases at V and 8 bases at J, with 14 bases between the two ends. Looked up from germline, CDR1 is LNHNV and CDR2 is YYDKDF (reference sequence). This CDR3 has 16 amino acids.

The starting material was whole blood, obtained in connection with sensitization to the hapten diphenylcyclopropenone (DPC). The chain combines TRBV15 with TRBJ1-6; D perhaps matches TRBD1 (6 bases). The clonotype originates from a man younger than 30 with alopecia areata. Some clones in this sample may be carry-over from other donors' samples. The CDR3 here is CATSRELRGGHSPLHF. The CDR3 nucleotides are TGTGCCACCAGCAGAGAACTTCGGGGGGGGCATTCACCCCTCCACTTT.